A single sample is the source of the 26 T cell receptor beta chains below, sequenced in a study of cytomegalovirus exposure and HLA in healthy donors. The PCR contained 60 Vbeta and 13 Jbeta primers. Some clones are missing from TCRdb's copy, which holds only in-frame ones; the method was immunoSEQ multiplex PCR. The sample lists about 200,000 clones, roughly 68% occurring once. Sequenced input: PBMCs. These receptors were taken from a man aged 35 to 55 in good health and CMV-seropositive.

This chain uses TRBV6-5 with TRBJ1-2, with no clear D. CDR3 length equals 11 residues. Per the germline V gene, CDR1 is MNHEY and CDR2 is SVGAGI. Trimming took off 7 bases at V and 2 bases at J, with 5 bases between the two ends. The CDR3 is CASMRNYGYTF. The CDR3 DNA follows: TGTGCCAGCATGAGAAACTATGGCTACACCTTC.

CDR3 bases: TGTGCCAGCAGCCCCAGGGTTATTTATAATTCACCCCTCCACTTT. Its protein is CASSPRVIYNSPLHF. The V gene is TRBV28, the J gene TRBJ1-6; TRBD1 is a possible D gene (5 bases). Germline loops: CDR1 MDHEN, CDR2 SYDVKM. The CDR3 sequence is 15 residues long. Trimming cost V 6 bases and J 4 bases, with 13 bases left between them.

The rearrangement uses TRBV2 and TRBJ2-3; 10 nucleotides line up with TRBD2. Germline V gives CDR1 SNHLY, CDR2 FYNNEI. There are 15 residues in the CDR3. Trimming at V came to 2 bases and at J to 4 bases, leaving 3 bases not matched to a gene. The DNA for the CDR3 is TGTGCCAGCAGTGAATCCAGCGGGGGGGCAGATACGCAGTATTTT. Encoded protein: CASSESSGGADTQYF.

The sample holds one count of this clone. V and J are TRBV5-6 and TRBJ2-1; tentative D call: TRBD2 (7 bases). V dropped 2 bases and J dropped 4 bases, with 13 bases sitting between them. Germline V CDR1 and CDR2: SGHDT, YYEEEE. CDR3 length: 15 residues. The CDR3 coding sequence is TGTGCCAGCAGCTTTGAGGGAGGGGGGTACAATGAGCAGTTCTTC. Protein sequence: CASSFEGGGYNEQFF.

CDR3 DNA: TGTGCCAGCAGCATACTAGCGGCGGATACGCAGTATTTT. Its protein product is CASSILAADTQYF. This chain uses TRBV7-3 with TRBJ2-3, with 8 positions matching TRBD2. The CDR3 spans 13 residues. J was trimmed by 6 bases and V by 5 bases; bases with no gene match: 4. The V gene's germline CDR1 is SGHTA and CDR2 FQGTGA.

The chain links TRBV29-1 to TRBJ2-5, with 8 positions matching TRBD2. The length of the CDR3 is 13 residues. Germline V gene sequence: CDR1 SQVTM, CDR2 ANQGSEA. J gave up 1 base and V 8 bases, and 6 bases lay outside the gene matches. CDR3 in DNA: TGCAGCAACGGGGGGGGTCCCCAAGAGACCCAGTACTTC. Residues: CSNGGGPQETQYF.

This clone was picked up a small number of times. CDR3 region: CASRRTGASYGYTF. The CDR3 DNA sequence: TGTGCCAGCAGGAGGACAGGGGCATCCTATGGCTACACCTTC. V usage is TRBV6-5 and J usage is TRBJ1-2; TRBD1 matches at 9 bases. V gave up 6 bases and J gave up 4 bases; unmatched junction bases: 6. Germline CDR1 MNHEY, CDR2 SVGAGI. The CDR3 runs 14 residues.

The chain employs TRBV28 and TRBJ1-1; D remains ambiguous. V lost 3 bases and J 4 bases, leaving 6 bases between the germline ends. This CDR3 has 12 amino acids. The germline CDR1 and CDR2 sequences are MDHEN and SYDVKM. The CDR3 DNA follows: TGTGCCAGCAGTTTGGAGACCACTGAAGCTTTCTTT. It is translated as CASSLETTEAFF.

Worth noting for this clone: Distinct nucleotide sequences in the sample also encode this CDR3. The rearrangement links TRBV7-2 to TRBJ2-7; possible D gene TRBD1, 5 bases. This CDR3 has 14 amino acids. Germline CDR1 SGHTA, CDR2 FQGNSA. The V end was cut by 0 bases, the J end by 6 bases, with 12 bases between. The DNA for the CDR3 is TGTGCCAGCAGCTTAGCAGGGGTGTTACGCGAGCAGTACTTC. It specifies CASSLAGVLREQYF.

This clone has only one observation. The CDR3 sequence is CSEGSERSTDTQYF. The CDR3 coding sequence is TGCAGCGAGGGATCGGAGCGGAGCACAGATACGCAGTATTTT. J is TRBJ2-3 and V is TRBV29-1; a possible D gene is TRBD2 (5 bases). The V gene's germline CDR1 is SQVTM and CDR2 ANQGSEA. The CDR3 runs to 14 residues. The V and J ends lost 7 bases and 0 bases respectively, with 14 bases between them.

The V gene is TRBV11-2, the J gene TRBJ2-7; TRBD2 is a possible D gene (6 bases). CDR1 is SGHAT and CDR2 is FQNNGV in the germline V gene. This CDR3 comprises 20 residues. Trimming pared 0 bases from V and 0 bases from J, leaving 24 bases between. The chain's CDR3 is CASSLDVGEDYRGSSYEQYF. CDR3 nucleotide sequence: TGTGCCAGCAGCTTAGATGTGGGAGAGGACTACCGGGGTTCCTCCTACGAGCAGTACTTC. Together with reference TRBV11-2 and TRBJ2-7, the CDR3 gives the full variable domain: EAGVAQSPRYKIIEKRQSVAFWCNPISGHATLYWYQQILGQGPKLLIQFQNNGVVDDSQLPKDRFSAERLKGVDSTLKIQPAKLEDSAVYLCASSLDVGEDYRGSSYEQYFGPGTRLTVT.

This rearrangement joins TRBV19 to TRBJ2-2; 8 nucleotides line up with TRBD2. The germline V gene encodes CDR1 LNHDA and CDR2 SQIVND (reference sequence). This CDR3 contains 15 residues. J was trimmed by 7 bases and V by 2 bases; bases with no gene match: 6. The CDR3 bases are TGTGCCAGTAGTATAAGCGGGGGCACCCGCGGGGAGCTGTTTTTT. This translates into CASSISGGTRGELFF.

The chain has TRBV7-2 and TRBJ1-4; 10 nucleotides align to TRBD1. The V and J ends lost 5 bases and 4 bases, in that order; junction bases with no gene match: 4. Germline V gene sequence: CDR1 SGHTA, CDR2 FQGNSA. This CDR3 spans 15 amino acids. CDR3 sequence reads: CASSPTGGLNEKLFF. CDR3 nucleotides: TGTGCCAGCAGCCCGACAGGGGGCCTTAATGAAAAACTGTTTTTT.

This clone was counted only a few times. The chain carries TRBV19 and TRBJ1-2; D is uncertain. The CDR3 sequence is 13 residues long. Germline V gene lookup returns CDR1 LNHDA and CDR2 SQIVND (reference sequence). V shed 6 bases and J shed 0 bases, with 8 bases lying between them. For the CDR3, the DNA is TGTGCCAGTAGGGAGTATGCTAACTATGGCTACACCTTC. Its translation: CASREYANYGYTF.

V is TRBV9 and J is TRBJ2-3; tentative D call: TRBD2 (5 bases). The germline V gene encodes CDR1 SGDLS and CDR2 YYNGEE. This CDR3 is 16 amino acids long. Trimming pared 1 base from V and 2 bases from J, leaving 14 bases between. This CDR3 reads CASSVSFGIVTDTQYF. CDR3 DNA sequence: TGTGCCAGCAGCGTAAGTTTCGGGATAGTCACAGATACGCAGTATTTT.

The chain combines TRBV6-1 with TRBJ2-1; D gene unclear. Germline V gives CDR1 MNHNS, CDR2 SASEGT. The CDR3 consists of 15 residues. Trimming cost V 4 bases and J 1 base, with 11 bases left between them. CDR3 bases: TGTGCCAGCAGTGCTCTCGCAGGATCCTACAATGAGCAGTTCTTC. It is translated as CASSALAGSYNEQFF.

V gene TRBV6-1 combines with J gene TRBJ1-4; D gene uncertain. The CDR3 spans 12 residues. The V gene's germline CDR1 is MNHNS and CDR2 SASEGT. Trimming cost V 3 bases and J 8 bases, with 7 bases left between them. CDR3 amino acids: CASSDGGEKLFF. Written as DNA, the CDR3 is TGTGCCAGCAGTGATGGCGGGGAAAAACTGTTTTTT.

J is TRBJ1-1 and V is TRBV19; D might be TRBD1 (6 bases). The length of the CDR3 is 15 residues. The germline gives CDR1 LNHDA, CDR2 SQIVND (reference sequence). V lost 1 base and J 7 bases, leaving 16 bases between the germline ends. CDR3 sequence: CASSIALKGGREAFF. CDR3 DNA sequence: TGTGCCAGTAGTATAGCCCTCAAGGGGGGGCGTGAAGCTTTCTTT.

The J gene is TRBJ2-3, the V gene TRBV6-6, with 8 bases identical to TRBD2. The CDR3 extends over 16 amino acids. CDR1 and CDR2 from the germline V gene are MNHNY and SVGAGI (reference sequence). Germline trimming cut 6 bases from V and 2 bases from J; bases unmatched to any gene: 10. This chain's CDR3 is CASSGRGGGATDTQYF. The CDR3 DNA is TGTGCCAGCAGCGGACGGGGGGGAGGGGCCACAGATACGCAGTATTTT.

The chain combines TRBV6-1 with TRBJ2-1, with TRBD1 as a possible D gene (6 bases). V lost 0 bases to trimming and J lost 8 bases, with 14 bases between them. The CDR3 consists of 15 residues. Germline values: CDR1 MNHNS, CDR2 SASEGT. CDR3: CASSEAPGESDEQFF. CDR3 nucleotides: TGTGCCAGCAGTGAAGCCCCAGGGGAAAGCGATGAGCAGTTCTTC.

The rearrangement joins TRBV5-1 to TRBJ1-2; D remains unclear. The CDR3 contains 15 residues. Germline CDR1 is SGHRS and CDR2 is YFSETQ. With 0 bases removed from V and 4 bases from J, the gap between germline ends came to 13 bases. For the CDR3, the DNA is TGCGCCAGCAGCTTGGAGCAGCCAGGTAGCTATGGCTACACCTTC. This sequence encodes CASSLEQPGSYGYTF.

The chain uses TRBV5-1 and TRBJ2-7, with TRBD2 identical over 12 bases. The germline V gene encodes CDR1 SGHRS and CDR2 YFSETQ. Unmatched junction bases numbered 4, after V lost 4 bases and J lost 2 bases. The CDR3 covers 15 residues. The CDR3 DNA reads TGCGCCAGCAGCACGACTAGCGGGGGTCCCTACGAGCAGTACTTC. Translated, it gives CASSTTSGGPYEQYF.

V is TRBV29-1 and J is TRBJ1-4; no firm D call. CDR1 and CDR2 (germline): SQVTM, ANQGSEA. The CDR3 loop spans 11 amino acids. Trimming cost V 3 bases and J 8 bases, with 7 bases left between them. The CDR3 DNA is TGCAGCGTTGAGGAGGCCGAAAAACTGTTTTTT. It translates to CSVEEAEKLFF.

This chain joins TRBV19 and TRBJ1-2; D is possibly TRBD1 (6 bases). The CDR3 extends over 14 amino acids. Trimming shortened V by 5 bases and J by 6 bases, and 16 bases separated the two germline ends. Germline CDR1 and CDR2: LNHDA and SQIVND (reference sequence). The CDR3 region has the DNA TGTGCCAGTAGTTTCCGACAGGTCCGAAATGGCTACACCTTC. Amino acids: CASSFRQVRNGYTF.

V and J are TRBV5-8 and TRBJ1-2; the match to TRBD1 covers 7 bases. The ends lost 4 bases at V and 2 bases at J; junction bases unmatched: 2. The CDR3 extends over 13 amino acids. In germline, CDR1 is SGHTS, CDR2 YDEGEE. CDR3 nucleotides: TGTGCCAGCAGCGAGGGACAGAACTATGGCTACACCTTC. Encoded protein: CASSEGQNYGYTF. Full variable domain (outside the CDR3, taken from reference TRBV5-8 and TRBJ1-2): EAGVTQSPTHLIKTRGQQATLRCSPISGHTSVYWYQQALGLGLQFLLWYDEGEERNRGNFPPRFSGRQFPNYSSELNVNALELEDSALYLCASSEGQNYGYTFGSGTRLTVV.

The chain is built from TRBV15 and TRBJ2-5; D remains unclear. The CDR3 is made up of 15 amino acids. Per germline, CDR1 LNHNV and CDR2 YYDKDF (reference sequence). Deletions cut 1 base from V and 5 bases from J, with 14 bases between. This CDR3 reads CATSRALTQVETQYF. The CDR3 DNA reads TGTGCCACCAGCAGAGCCTTGACGCAGGTGGAGACCCAGTACTTC.